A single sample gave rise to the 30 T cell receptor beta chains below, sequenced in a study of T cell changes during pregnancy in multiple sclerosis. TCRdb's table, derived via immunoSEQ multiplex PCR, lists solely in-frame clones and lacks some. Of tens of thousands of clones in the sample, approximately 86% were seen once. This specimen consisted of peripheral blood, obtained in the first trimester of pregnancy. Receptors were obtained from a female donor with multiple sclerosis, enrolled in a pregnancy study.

The CDR3 DNA follows: TGCGCCAGCAGAGCCGACAGATCTAACTATGGCTACACCTTC. Residues: CASRADRSNYGYTF. The chain has TRBV5-1 and TRBJ1-2, with TRBD1 as a possible D gene (5 bases). CDR3 size: 14 residues. V gave up 5 bases and J gave up 0 bases, with 11 bases separating them. CDR1 is SGHRS, CDR2 YFSETQ, per germline. The full variable domain, its missing parts supplied by reference TRBV5-1 and TRBJ1-2, is KAGVTQTPRYLIKTRGQQVTLSCSPISGHRSVSWYQQTPGQGLQFLFEYFSETQRNKGNFPGRFSGRQFSNSRSEMNVSTLELGDSALYLCASRADRSNYGYTFGSGTRLTVV.

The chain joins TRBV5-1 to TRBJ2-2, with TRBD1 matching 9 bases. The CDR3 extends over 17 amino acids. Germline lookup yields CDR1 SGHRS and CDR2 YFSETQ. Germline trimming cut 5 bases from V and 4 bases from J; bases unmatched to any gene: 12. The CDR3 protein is CASSSSPGTGLTGELFF. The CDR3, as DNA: TGCGCCAGCAGTTCGAGCCCCGGGACAGGGCTCACCGGGGAGCTGTTTTTT.

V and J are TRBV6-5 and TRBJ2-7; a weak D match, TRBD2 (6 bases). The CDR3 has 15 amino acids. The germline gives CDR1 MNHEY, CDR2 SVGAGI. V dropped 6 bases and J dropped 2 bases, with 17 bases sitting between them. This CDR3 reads CASRPALTSTYEQYF. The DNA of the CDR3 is TGTGCCAGCAGACCCGCCTTGACTAGTACCTACGAGCAGTACTTC.

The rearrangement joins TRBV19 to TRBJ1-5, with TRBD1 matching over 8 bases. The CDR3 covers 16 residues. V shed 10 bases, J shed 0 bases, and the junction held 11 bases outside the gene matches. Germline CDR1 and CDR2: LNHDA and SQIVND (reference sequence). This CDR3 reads CATADRGHFSNQPQHF. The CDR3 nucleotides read TGTGCCACCGCCGACAGGGGACACTTTAGCAATCAGCCCCAGCATTTT.

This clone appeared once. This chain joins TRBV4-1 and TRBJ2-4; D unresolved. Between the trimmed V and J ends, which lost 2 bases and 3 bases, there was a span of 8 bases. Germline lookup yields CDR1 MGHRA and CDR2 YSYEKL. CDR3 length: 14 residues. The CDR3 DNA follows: TGCGCCAGCAGCCAACCCGTTTTCAAAAACATTCAGTACTTC. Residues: CASSQPVFKNIQYF.

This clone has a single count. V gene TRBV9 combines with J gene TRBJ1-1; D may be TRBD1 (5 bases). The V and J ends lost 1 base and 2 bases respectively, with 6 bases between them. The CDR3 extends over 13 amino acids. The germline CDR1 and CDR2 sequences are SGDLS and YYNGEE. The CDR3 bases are TGTGCCAGCAGCGTACAGGGTAACACTGAAGCTTTCTTT. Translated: CASSVQGNTEAFF.

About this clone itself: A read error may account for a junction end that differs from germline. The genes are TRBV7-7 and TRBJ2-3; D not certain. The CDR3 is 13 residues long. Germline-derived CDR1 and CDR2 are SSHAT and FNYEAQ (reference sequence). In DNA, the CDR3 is TGTGCTAGCAGCTTTCGTGGCACAGATACGCAGTATTTT. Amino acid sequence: CASSFRGTDTQYF.

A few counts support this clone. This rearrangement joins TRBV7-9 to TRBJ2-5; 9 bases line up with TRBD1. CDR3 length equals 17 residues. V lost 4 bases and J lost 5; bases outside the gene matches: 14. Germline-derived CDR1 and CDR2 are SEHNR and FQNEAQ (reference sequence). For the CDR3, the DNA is TGTGCCAGCAGCTCACGCATTTCAGGACAGGGGACGGAGACCCAGTACTTC. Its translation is CASSSRISGQGTETQYF.

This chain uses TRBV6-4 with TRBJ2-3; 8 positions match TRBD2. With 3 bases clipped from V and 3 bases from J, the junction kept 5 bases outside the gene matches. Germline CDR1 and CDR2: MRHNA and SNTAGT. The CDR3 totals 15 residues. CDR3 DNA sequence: TGTGCCAGCAGTGAAGTGCCTAGCGGGACAGATACGCAGTATTTT. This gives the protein CASSEVPSGTDTQYF.

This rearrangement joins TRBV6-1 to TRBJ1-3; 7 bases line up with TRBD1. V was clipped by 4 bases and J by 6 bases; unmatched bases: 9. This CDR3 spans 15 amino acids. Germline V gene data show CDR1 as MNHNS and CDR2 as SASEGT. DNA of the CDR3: TGTGCCAGCAGTGGCGGACAGGTTTTTGCAAACACCATATATTTT. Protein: CASSGGQVFANTIYF.

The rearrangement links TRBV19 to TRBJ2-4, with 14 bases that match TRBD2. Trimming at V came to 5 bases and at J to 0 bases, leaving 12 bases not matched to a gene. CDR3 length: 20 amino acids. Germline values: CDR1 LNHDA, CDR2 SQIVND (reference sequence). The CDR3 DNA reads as TGTGCCAGTAGTTCCGAGCGCCCCGGGACTAGCGGGAGAGCCAAAAACATTCAGTACTTC. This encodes CASSSERPGTSGRAKNIQYF.

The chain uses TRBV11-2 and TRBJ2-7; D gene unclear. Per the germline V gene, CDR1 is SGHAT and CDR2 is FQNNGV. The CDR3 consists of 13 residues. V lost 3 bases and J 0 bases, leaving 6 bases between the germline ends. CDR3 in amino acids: CASSFYSSYEQYF. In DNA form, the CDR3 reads TGTGCCAGCAGCTTCTACAGCTCCTACGAGCAGTACTTC.

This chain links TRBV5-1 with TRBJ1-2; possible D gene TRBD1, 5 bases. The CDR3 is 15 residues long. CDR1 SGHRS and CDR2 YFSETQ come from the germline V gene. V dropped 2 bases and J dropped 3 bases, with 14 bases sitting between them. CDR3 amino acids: CASSLSVTVDYGYTF. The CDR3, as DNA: TGCGCCAGCAGCTTAAGTGTGACAGTTGACTATGGCTACACCTTC.

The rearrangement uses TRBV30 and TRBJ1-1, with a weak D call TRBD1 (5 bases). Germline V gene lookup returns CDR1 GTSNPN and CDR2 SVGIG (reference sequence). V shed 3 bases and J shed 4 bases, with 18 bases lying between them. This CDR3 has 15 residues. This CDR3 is CAWSRELLRGTEAFF. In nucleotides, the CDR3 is TGTGCCTGGAGCCGGGAGCTTTTAAGGGGCACTGAAGCTTTCTTT.

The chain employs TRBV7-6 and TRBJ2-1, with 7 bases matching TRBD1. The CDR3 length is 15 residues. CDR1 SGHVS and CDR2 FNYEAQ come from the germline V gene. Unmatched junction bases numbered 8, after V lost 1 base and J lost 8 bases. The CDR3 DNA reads TGTGCCAGCAGCTTAGGTACAGGGGAAGTAGATGAGCAGTTCTTC. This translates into CASSLGTGEVDEQFF.

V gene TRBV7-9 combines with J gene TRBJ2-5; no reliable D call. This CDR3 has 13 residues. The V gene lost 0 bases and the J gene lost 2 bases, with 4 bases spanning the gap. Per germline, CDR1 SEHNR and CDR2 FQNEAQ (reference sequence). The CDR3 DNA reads TGTGCCAGCAGCTTAGCTCGTCAAGAGACCCAGTACTTC. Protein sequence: CASSLARQETQYF. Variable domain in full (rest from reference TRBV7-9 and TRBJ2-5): DTGVSQNPRHKITKRGQNVTFRCDPISEHNRLYWYRQTLGQGPEFLTYFQNEAQLEKSRLLSDRFSAERPKGSFSTLEIQRTEQGDSAMYLCASSLARQETQYFGPGTRLLVL.

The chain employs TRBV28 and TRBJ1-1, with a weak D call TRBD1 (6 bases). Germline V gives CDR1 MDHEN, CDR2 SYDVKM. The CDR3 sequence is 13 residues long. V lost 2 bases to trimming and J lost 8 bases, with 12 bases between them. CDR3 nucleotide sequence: TGTGCCAGCAGTTTAAGAGTCAGGGGAGAAGCTTTCTTT. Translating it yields CASSLRVRGEAFF.

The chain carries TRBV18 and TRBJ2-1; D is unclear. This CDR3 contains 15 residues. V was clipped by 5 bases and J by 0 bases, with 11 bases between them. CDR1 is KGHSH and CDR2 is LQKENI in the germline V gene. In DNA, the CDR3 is TGTGCCAGCTCAGCCGACGGGTACTCCTACAATGAGCAGTTCTTC. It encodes CASSADGYSYNEQFF.

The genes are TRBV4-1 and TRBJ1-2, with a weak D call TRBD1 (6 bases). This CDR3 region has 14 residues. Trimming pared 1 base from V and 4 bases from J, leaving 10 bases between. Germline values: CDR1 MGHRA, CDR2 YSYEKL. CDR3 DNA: TGCGCCAGCAGCCAAGTACAGGGCCTCTATGGCTACACCTTC. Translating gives CASSQVQGLYGYTF.

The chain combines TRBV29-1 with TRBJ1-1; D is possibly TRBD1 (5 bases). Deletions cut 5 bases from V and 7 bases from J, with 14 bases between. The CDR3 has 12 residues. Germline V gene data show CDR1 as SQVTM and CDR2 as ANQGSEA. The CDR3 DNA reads TGCAGCGTTCGCGGACAACTCAGTGAAGCTTTCTTT. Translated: CSVRGQLSEAFF.

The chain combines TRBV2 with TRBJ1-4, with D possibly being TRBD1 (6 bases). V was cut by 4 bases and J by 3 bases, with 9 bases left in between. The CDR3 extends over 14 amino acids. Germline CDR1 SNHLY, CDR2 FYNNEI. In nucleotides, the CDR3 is TGTGCCAGCAGTGTGTGGGGGCCTAATGAAAAACTGTTTTTT. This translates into CASSVWGPNEKLFF.

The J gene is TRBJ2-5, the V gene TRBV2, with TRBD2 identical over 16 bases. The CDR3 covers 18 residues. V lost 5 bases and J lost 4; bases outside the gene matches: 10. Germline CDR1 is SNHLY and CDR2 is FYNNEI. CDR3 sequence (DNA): TGTGCCAGCAGTTCCGGGACTAGCGGGAGGGCCGTAGTAGAGACCCAGTACTTC. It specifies CASSSGTSGRAVVETQYF. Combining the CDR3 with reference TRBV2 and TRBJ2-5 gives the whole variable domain EPEVTQTPSHQVTQMGQEVILRCVPISNHLYFYWYRQILGQKVEFLVSFYNNEISEKSEIFDDQFSVERPDGSNFTLKIRSTKLEDSAMYFCASSSGTSGRAVVETQYFGPGTRLLVL.

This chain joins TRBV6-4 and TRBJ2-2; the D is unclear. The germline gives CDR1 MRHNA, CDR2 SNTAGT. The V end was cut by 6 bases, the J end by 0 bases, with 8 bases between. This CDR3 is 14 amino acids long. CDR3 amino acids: CASRTSSNTGELFF. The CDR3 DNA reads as TGTGCCAGCAGGACTTCTTCGAACACCGGGGAGCTGTTTTTT.

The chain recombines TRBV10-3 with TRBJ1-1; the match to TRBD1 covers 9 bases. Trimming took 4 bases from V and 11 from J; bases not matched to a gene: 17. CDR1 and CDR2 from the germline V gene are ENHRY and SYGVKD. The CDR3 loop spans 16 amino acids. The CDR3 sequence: CAISATGTGSNLEAFF. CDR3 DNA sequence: TGTGCCATCAGTGCCACCGGGACAGGGAGTAATCTCGAGGCTTTCTTT.

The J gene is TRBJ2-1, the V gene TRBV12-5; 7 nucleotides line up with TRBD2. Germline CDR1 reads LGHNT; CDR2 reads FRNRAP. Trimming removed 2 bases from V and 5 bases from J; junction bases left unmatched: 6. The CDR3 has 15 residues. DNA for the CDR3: TGTGCTAGTGGTTTGTTGGGAGGGCCGGACAATGAGCAGTTCTTC. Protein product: CASGLLGGPDNEQFF.

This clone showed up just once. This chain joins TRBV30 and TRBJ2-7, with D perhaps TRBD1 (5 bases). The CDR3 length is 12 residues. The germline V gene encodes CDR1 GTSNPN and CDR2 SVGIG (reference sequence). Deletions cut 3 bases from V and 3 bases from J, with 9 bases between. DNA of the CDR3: TGTGCCTGGAGCCCCGACAGCTACGAGCAGTACTTC. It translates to CAWSPDSYEQYF.

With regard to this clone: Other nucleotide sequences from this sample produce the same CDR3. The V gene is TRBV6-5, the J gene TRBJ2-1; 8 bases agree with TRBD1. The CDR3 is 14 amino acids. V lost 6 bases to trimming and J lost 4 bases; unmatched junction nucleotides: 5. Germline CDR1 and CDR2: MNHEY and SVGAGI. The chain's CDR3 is CASSYGQGYNEQFF. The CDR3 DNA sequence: TGTGCCAGCAGCTATGGACAGGGATACAATGAGCAGTTCTTC.

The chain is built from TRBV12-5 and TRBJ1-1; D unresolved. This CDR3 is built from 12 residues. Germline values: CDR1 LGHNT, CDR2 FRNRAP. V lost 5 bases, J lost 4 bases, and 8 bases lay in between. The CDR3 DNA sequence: TGTGCTAGTGGTCCCCCGGGCACTGAAGCTTTCTTT. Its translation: CASGPPGTEAFF.

CDR3 amino acids: CASSPGGYGQPQHF. The DNA of the CDR3 is TGTGCCAGCAGTCCAGGGGGCTACGGTCAGCCCCAGCATTTT. The chain couples TRBV28 to TRBJ1-5, with TRBD1 matching over 8 bases. V was pared by 5 bases and J by 6 bases, with 6 bases of the junction left unmatched. CDR3 length: 14 residues. Per germline, CDR1 MDHEN and CDR2 SYDVKM.

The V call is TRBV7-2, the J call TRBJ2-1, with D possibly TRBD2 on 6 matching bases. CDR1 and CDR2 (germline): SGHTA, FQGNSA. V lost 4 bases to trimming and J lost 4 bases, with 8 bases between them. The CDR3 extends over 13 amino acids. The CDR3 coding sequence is TGTGCCAGCAGCTCTAGCGAGTACAATGAGCAGTTCTTC. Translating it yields CASSSSEYNEQFF.